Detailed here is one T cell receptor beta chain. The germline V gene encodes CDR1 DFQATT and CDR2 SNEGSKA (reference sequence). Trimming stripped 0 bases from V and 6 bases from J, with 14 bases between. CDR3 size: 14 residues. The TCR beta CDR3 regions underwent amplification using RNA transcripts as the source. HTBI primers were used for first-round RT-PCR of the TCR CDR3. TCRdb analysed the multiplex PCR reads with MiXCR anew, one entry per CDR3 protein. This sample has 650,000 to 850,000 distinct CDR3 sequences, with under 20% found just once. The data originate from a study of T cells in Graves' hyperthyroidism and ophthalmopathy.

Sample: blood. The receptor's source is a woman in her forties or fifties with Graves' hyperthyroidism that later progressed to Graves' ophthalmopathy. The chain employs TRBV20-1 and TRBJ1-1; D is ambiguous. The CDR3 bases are TGCAGTGCTAGAGATTCATCTGGGGATCCTGAAGCTTTCTTT. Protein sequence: CSARDSSGDPEAFF.